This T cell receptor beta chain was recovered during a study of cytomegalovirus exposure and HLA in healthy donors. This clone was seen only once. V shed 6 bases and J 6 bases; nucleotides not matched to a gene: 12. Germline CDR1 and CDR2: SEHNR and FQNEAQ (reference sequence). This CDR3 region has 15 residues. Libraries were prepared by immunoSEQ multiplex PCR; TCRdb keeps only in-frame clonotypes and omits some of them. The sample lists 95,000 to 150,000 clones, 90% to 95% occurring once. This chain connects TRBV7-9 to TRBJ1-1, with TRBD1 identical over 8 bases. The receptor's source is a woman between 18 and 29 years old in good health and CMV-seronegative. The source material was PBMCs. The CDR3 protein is CASRSQGDARAEAFF. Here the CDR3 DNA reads TGTGCCAGCAGGTCACAGGGGGACGCCAGGGCTGAAGCTTTCTTT.